This T cell receptor (beta chain) was recovered during a study of CD8+ T cells in alopecia areata. Across the whole study: Twice a day, 5 to 10 mg of oral tofacitinib was administered to treated patients.

Treatment noted: oral pan-JAK inhibitor, 5-10 mg twice daily. Following extraction, RNA underwent reverse transcription to cDNA, which served as the sequencing template. Profiling relied on immunoSEQ multiplex PCR, and the TCRdb table lists in-frame clones only, not all of them. The sample has around 160,000 clones; less than 70% are singletons. Study results and limitations: Sharing of TCRs across patients appeared less clear than in mice, possibly for HLA-related reasons.

The germline V and J ends were trimmed by 7 bases and 0 bases, with 16 bases remaining between them. This CDR3 region has 15 residues. Germline values: CDR1 MNHNS, CDR2 SASEGT. As regards this clone: As yet, its antigen is unknown.

The receptor was derived from a human donor with alopecia areata. Specimen: CD4+ T cells sorted from blood, collected at week 24, from a patient treated with tofacitinib. The V and J genes are TRBV6-1 and TRBJ2-7; D remains unclear. CDR3 in DNA: TGTGCCAGCACCAACGAGAGGACGGGCTCCTACGAGCAGTACTTC. It is translated as CASTNERTGSYEQYF.